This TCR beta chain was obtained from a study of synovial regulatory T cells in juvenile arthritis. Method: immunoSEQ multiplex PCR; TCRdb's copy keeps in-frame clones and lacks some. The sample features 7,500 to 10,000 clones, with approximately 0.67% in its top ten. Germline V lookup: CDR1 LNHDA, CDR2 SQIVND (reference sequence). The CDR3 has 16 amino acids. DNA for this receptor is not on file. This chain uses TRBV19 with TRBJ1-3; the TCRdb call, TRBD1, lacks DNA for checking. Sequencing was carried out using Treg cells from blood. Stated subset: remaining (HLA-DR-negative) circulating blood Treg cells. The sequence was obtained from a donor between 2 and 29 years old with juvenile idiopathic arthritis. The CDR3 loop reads CASSIPGQVSGNTIYF.